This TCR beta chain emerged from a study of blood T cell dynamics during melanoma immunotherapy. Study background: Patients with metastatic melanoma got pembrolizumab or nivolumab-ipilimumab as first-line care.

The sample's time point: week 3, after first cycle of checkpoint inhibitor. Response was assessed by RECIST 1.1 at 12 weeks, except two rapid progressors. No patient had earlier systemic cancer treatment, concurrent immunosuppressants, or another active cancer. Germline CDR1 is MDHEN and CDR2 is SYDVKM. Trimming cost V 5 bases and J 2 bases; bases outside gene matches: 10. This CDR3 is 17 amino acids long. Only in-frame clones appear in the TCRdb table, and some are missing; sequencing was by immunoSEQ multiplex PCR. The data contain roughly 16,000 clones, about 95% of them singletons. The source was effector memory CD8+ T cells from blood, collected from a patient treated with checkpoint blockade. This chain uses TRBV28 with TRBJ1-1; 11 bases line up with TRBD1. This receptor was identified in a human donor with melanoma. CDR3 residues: CASSTRDRGDFNTEAFF. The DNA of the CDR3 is TGTGCCAGCAGTACACGGGACAGGGGGGACTTCAACACTGAAGCTTTCTTT.